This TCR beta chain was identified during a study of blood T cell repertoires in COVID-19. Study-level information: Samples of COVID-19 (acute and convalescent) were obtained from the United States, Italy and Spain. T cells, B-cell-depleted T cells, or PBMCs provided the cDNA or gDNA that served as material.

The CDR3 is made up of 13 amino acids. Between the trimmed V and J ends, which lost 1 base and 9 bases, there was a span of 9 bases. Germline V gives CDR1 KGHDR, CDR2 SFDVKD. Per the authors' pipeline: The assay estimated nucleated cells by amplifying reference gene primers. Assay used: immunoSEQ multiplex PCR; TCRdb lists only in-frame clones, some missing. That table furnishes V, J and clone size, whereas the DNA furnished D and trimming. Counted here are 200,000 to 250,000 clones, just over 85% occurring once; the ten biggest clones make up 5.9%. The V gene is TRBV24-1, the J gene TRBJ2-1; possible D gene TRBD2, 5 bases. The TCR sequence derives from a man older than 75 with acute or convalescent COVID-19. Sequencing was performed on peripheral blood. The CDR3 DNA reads TGTGCCACCAGTGATTTCGGAGGCAGTGAGCAGTTCTTC. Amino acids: CATSDFGGSEQFF.